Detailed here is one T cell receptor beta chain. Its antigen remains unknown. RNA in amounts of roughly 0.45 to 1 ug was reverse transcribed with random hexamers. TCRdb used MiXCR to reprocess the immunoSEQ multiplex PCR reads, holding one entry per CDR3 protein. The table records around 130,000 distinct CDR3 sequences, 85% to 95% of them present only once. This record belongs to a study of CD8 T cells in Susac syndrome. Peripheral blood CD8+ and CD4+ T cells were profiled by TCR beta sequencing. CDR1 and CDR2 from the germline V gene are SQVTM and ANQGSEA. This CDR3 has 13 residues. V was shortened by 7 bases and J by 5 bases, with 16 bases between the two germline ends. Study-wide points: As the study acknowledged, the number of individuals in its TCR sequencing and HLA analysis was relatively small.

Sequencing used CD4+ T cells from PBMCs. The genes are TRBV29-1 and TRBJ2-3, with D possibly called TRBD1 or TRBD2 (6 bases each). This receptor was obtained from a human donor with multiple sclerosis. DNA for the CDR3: TGCAGCGCCCGAGGAGGAGGGGGAGATACGCAGTATTTT. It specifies CSARGGGGDTQYF.